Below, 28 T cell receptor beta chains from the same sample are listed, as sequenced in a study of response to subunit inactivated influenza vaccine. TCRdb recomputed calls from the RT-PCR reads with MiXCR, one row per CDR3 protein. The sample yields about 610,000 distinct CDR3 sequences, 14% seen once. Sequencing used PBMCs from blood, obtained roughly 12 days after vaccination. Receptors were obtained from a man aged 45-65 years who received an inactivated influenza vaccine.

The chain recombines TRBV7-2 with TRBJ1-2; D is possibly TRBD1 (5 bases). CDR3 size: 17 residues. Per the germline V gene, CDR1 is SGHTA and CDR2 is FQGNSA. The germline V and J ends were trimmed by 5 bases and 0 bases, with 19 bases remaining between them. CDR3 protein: CASSPQAGGGTNYGYTF. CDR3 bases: TGTGCCAGCAGCCCTCAGGCGGGGGGGGGGACTAACTATGGCTACACCTTC. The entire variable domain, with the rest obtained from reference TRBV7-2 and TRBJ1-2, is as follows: GAGVSQSPSNKVTEKGKDVELRCDPISGHTALYWYRQSLGQGLEFLIYFQGNSAPDKSGLPSDRFSAERTGGSVSTLTIQRTQQEDSAVYLCASSPQAGGGTNYGYTFGSGTRLTVV.

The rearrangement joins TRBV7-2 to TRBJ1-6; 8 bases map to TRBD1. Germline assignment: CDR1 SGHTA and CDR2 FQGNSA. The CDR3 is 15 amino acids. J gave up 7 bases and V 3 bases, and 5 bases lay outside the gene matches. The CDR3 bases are TGTGCCAGCAGCTTGGTGGACAGGGTGAATTCACCCCTCCACTTT. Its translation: CASSLVDRVNSPLHF. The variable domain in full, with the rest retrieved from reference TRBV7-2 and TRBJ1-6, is GAGVSQSPSNKVTEKGKDVELRCDPISGHTALYWYRQSLGQGLEFLIYFQGNSAPDKSGLPSDRFSAERTGGSVSTLTIQRTQQEDSAVYLCASSLVDRVNSPLHFGNGTRLTVT.

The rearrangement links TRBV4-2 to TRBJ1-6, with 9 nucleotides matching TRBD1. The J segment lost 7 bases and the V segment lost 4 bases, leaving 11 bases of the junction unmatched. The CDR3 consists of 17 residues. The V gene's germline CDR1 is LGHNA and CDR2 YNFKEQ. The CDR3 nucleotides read TGTGCCAGCAGCCCAACGGTACAGGGGGCAGGAAATTCACCCCTCCACTTT. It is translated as CASSPTVQGAGNSPLHF.

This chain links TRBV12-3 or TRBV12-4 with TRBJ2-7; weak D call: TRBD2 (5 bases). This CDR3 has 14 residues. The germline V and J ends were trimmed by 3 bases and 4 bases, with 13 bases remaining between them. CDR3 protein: CASSFRGKVYEQYF. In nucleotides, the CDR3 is TGTGCCAGCAGTTTTCGGGGAAAGGTATACGAGCAGTACTTC.

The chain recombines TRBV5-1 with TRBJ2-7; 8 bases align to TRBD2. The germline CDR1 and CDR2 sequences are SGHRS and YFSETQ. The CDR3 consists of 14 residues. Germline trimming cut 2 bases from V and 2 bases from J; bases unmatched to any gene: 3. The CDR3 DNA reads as TGCGCCAGCAGCTTTAGCGGGGCAACCTACGAGCAGTACTTC. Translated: CASSFSGATYEQYF.

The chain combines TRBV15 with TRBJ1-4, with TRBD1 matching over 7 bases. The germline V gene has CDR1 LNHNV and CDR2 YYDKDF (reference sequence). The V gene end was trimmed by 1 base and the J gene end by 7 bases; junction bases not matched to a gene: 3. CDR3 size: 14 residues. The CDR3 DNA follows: TGTGCCACCAGCAGAGGGACAGGAGGTGAAAAACTGTTTTTT. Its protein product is CATSRGTGGEKLFF. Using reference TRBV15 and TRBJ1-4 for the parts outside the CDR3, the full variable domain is DAMVIQNPRYQVTQFGKPVTLSCSQTLNHNVMYWYQQKSSQAPKLLFHYYDKDFNNEADTPDNFQSRRPNTSFCFLDIRSPGLGDTAMYLCATSRGTGGEKLFFGSGTQLSVL.

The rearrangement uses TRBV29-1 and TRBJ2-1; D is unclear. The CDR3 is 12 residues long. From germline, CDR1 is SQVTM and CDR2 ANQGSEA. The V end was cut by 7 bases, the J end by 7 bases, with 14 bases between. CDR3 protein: CSAGRGRNEQFF. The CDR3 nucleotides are TGCAGCGCGGGCCGAGGTCGTAATGAGCAGTTCTTC.

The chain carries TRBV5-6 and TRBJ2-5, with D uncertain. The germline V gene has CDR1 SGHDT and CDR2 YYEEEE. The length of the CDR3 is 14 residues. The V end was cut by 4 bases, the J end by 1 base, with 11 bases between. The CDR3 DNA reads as TGTGCCAGCAGCGAACCGGGCACCCAAGAGACCCAGTACTTC. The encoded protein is CASSEPGTQETQYF.

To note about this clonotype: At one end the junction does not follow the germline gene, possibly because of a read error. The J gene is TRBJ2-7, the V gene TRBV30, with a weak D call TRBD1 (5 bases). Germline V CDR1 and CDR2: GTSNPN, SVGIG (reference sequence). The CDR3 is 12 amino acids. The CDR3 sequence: CAWSPQGPVLFF. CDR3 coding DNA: TGTGCCTGGAGTCCCCAGGGCCCGGTTCTGTTCTTC.

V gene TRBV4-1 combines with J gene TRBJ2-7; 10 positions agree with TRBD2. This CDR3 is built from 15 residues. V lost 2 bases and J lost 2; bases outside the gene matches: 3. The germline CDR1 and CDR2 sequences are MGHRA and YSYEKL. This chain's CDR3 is CASSQIAGGAYEQYF. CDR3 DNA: TGCGCCAGCAGCCAAATAGCGGGAGGTGCCTACGAGCAGTACTTC.

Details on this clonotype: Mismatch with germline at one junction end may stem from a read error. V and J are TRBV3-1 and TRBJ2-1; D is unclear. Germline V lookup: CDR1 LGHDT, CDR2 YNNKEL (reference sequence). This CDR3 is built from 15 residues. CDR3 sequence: CPSSAGRHKYNEQFF. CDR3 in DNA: TGTCCCAGCAGTGCCGGACGCCATAAATACAATGAGCAGTTCTTC.

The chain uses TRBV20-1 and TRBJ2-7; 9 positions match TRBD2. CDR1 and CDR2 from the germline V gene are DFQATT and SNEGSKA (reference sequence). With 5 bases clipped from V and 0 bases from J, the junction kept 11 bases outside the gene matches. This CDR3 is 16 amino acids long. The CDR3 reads CSAGGSGGLGSYEQYF. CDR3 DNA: TGCAGTGCTGGAGGTAGCGGGGGCCTCGGCTCCTACGAGCAGTACTTC.

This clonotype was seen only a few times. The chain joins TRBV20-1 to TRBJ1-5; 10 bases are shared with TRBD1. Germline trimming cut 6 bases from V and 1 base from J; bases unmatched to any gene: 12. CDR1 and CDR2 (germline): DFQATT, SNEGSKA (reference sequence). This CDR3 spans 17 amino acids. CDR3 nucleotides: TGCAGTGCCACTCGGACAGGGGGTGTTAGGAGCAATCAGCCCCAGCATTTT. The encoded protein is CSATRTGGVRSNQPQHF.

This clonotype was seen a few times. The CDR3 nucleotides read TGCGCCAGCAGCCAAGCCTGGCAGGGTCGCTACGAGCAGTACTTC. Translating it yields CASSQAWQGRYEQYF. The chain has TRBV4-3 and TRBJ2-7; D is possibly TRBD1 (5 bases). Trimming cost V 1 base and J 3 bases, with 13 bases left between them. The CDR3 length is 15 residues. Germline CDR1 and CDR2: LGHNA and YSLEER.

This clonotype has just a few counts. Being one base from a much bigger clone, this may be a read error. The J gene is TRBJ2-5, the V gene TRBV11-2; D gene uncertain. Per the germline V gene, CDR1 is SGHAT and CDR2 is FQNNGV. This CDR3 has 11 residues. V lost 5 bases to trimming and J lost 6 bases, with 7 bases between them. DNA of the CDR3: TGTGCCAGCAGCCCAAGCCAGACCCAGTACTTC. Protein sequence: CASSPSQTQYF.

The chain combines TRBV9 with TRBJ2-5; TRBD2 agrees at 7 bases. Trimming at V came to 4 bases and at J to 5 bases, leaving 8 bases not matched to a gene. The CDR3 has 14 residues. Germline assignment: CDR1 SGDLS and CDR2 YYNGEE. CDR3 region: CASSPAGRVETQYF. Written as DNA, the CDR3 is TGTGCCAGCAGCCCCGCGGGGAGGGTGGAGACCCAGTACTTC.

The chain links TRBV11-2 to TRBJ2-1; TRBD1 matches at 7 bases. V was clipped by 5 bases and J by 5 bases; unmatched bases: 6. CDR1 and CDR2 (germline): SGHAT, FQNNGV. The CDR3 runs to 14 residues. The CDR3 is CASSTRDSDNEQFF. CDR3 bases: TGTGCCAGCAGCACCCGGGACAGCGACAATGAGCAGTTCTTC.

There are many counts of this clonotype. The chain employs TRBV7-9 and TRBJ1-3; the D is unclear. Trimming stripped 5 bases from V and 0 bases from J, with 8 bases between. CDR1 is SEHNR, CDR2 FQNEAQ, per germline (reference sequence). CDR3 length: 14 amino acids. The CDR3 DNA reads TGTGCCAGCAGCCAGCAGAACTCTGGAAACACCATATATTTT. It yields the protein CASSQQNSGNTIYF.

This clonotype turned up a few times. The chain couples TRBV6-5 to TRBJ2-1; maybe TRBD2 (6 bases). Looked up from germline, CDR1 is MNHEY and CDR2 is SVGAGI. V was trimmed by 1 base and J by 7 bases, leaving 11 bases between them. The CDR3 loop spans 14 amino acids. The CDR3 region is CASSYLSGSNEQFF. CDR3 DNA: TGTGCCAGCAGTTACTTAAGCGGGTCAAATGAGCAGTTCTTC.

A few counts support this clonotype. Written as DNA, the CDR3 is TGTGCCAGCAGTCCAAAGACAGGTACCTACGAGCAGTACTTC. This sequence encodes CASSPKTGTYEQYF. This chain joins TRBV12-3 or TRBV12-4 and TRBJ2-7, with TRBD1 as a possible D gene (6 bases). V lost 5 bases and J 2 bases, leaving 13 bases between the germline ends. This CDR3 contains 14 residues.

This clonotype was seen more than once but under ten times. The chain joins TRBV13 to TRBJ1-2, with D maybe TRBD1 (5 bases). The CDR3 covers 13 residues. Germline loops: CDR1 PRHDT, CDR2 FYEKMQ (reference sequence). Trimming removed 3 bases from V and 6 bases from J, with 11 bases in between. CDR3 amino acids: CASSFAGFDGYTF. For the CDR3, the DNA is TGTGCCAGCAGCTTCGCAGGGTTCGATGGCTACACCTTC.

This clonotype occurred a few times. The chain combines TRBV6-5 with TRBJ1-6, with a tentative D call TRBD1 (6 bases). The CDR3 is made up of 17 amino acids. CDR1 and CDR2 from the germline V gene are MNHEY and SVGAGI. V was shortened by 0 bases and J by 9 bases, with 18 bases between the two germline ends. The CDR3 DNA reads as TGTGCCAGCAGTTACTCTAGGGGGACGGGCCTTACTTCACCCCTCCACTTT. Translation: CASSYSRGTGLTSPLHF.

As DNA, the CDR3 is TGTGCCAGCAGTGGGGACAGGGCCCTCCACTTT. Encoded protein: CASSGDRALHF. The J gene is TRBJ1-6, the V gene TRBV25-1; 9 positions agree with TRBD1. The CDR3 is made up of 11 amino acids. Looked up from germline, CDR1 is MGHDK and CDR2 is SYGVNS. Trimming removed 4 bases from V and 14 bases from J; junction bases left unmatched: 0.

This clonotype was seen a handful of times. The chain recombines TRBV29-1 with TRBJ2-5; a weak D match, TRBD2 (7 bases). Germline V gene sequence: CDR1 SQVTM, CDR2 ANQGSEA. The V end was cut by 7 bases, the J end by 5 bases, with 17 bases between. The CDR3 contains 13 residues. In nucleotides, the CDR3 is TGCAGCGCCCTGGTGGGGAGGGGGGAGACCCAGTACTTC. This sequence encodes CSALVGRGETQYF.

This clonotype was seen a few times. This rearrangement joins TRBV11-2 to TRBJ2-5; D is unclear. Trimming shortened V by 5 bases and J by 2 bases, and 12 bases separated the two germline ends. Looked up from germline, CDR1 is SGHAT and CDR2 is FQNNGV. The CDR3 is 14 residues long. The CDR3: CASSPVRLQETQYF. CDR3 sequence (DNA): TGTGCCAGCAGCCCTGTCCGGCTTCAAGAGACCCAGTACTTC.

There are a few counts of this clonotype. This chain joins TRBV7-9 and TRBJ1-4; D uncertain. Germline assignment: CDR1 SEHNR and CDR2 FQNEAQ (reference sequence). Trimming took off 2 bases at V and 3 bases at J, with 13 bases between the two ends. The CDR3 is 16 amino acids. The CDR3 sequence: CASSLPTEIPNEKLFF. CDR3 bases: TGTGCCAGCAGCTTACCTACAGAGATTCCTAATGAAAAACTGTTTTTT.

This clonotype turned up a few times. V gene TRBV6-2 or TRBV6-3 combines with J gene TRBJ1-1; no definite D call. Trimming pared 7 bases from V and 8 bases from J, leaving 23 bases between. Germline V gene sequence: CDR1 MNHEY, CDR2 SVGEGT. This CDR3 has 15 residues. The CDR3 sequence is CASTTRETRVPEAFF. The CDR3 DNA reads TGTGCCAGCACCACAAGGGAGACAAGAGTCCCCGAAGCTTTCTTT.

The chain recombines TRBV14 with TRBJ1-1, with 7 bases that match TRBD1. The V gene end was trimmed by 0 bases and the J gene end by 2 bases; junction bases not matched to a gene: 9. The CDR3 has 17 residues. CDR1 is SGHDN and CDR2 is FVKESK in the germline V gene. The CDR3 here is CASSQEFAQGVNTEAFF. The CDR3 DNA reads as TGTGCCAGCAGCCAAGAGTTTGCTCAGGGGGTTAACACTGAAGCTTTCTTT.